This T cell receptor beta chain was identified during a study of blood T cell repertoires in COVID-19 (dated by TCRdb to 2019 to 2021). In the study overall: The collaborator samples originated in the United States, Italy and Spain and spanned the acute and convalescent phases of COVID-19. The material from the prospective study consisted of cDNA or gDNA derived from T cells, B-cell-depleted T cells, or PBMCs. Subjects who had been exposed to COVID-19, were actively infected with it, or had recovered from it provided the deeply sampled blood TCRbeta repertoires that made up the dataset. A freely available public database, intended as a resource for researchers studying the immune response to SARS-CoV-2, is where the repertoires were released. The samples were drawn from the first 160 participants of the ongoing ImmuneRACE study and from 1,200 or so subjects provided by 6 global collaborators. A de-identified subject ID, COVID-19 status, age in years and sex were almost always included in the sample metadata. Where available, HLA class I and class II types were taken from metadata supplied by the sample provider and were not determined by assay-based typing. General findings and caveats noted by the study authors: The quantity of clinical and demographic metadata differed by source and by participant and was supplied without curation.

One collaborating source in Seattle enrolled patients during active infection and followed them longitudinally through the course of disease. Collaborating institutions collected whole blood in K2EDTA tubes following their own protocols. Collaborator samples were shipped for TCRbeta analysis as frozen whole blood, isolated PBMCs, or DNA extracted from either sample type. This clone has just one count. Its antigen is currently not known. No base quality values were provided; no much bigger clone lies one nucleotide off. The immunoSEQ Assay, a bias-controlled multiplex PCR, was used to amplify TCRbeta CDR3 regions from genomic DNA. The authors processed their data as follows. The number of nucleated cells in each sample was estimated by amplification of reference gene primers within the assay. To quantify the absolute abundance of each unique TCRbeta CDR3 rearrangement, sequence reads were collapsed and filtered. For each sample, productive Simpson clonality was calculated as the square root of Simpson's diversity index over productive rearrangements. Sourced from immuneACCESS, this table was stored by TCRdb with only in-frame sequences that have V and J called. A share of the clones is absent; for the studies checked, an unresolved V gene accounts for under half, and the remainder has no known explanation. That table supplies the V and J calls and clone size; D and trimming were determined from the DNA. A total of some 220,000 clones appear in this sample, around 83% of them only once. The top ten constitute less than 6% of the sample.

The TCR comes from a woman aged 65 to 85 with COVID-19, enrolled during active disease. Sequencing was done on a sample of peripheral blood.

The sequenced DNA is TGTGCCACCAGTGATCCGGGACAGGGGTACCACGAGCAGTACTTC. This encodes CATSDPGQGYHEQYF. Rearrangement joined TRBV24-1 to TRBJ2-7; TRBD1 aligns with 10 central bases. From V the trimming removes 3 bases and from J it removes 5 bases, while the gene matches leave 6 bases of the junction unaccounted for. CDR1 and CDR2 were assigned from the germline V gene as KGHDR and SFDVKD. The CDR3, cysteine through phenylalanine, is 15 amino acids long. The DNA shown is the 45-base CDR3, in frame from base 1.